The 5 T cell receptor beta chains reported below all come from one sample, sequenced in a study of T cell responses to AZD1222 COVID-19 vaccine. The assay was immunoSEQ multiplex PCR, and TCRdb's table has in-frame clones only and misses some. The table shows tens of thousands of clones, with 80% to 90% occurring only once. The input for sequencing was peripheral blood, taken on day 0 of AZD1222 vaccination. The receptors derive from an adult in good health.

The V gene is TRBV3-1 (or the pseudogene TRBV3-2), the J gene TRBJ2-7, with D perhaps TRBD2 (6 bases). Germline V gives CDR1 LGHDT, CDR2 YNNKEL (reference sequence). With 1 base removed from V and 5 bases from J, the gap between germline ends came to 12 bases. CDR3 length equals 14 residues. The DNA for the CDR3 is TGTGCCAGCAGCCAAGCCGGGAGCCCCCACGAGCAGTACTTC. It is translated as CASSQAGSPHEQYF.

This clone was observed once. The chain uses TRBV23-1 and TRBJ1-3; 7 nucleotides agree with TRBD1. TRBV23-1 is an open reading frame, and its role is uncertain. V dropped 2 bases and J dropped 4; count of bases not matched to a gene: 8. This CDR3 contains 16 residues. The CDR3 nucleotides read TGCGCCAGCAGTCAAACGACAGGGAGCGCGGGAAACACCATATATTTT. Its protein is CASSQTTGSAGNTIYF.

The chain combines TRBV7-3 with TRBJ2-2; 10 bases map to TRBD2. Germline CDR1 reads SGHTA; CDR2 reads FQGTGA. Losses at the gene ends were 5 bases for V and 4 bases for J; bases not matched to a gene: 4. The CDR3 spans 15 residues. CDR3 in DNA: TGTGCCAGCAGCGCGATAGCGGGAGGCACCGGGGAGCTGTTTTTT. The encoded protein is CASSAIAGGTGELFF.

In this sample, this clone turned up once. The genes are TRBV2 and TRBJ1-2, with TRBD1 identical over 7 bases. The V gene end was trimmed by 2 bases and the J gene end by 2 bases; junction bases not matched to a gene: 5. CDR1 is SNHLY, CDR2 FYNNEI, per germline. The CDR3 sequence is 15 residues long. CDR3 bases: TGTGCCAGCAGTGAAACGGCACAGGGGAACTATGGCTACACCTTC. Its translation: CASSETAQGNYGYTF.

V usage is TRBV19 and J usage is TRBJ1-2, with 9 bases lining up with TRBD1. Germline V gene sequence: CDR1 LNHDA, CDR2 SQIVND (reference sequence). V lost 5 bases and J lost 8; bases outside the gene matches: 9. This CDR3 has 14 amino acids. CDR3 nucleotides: TGTGCCAGTAGTGGCGTACAGGGGGCTTTGGGCTACACCTTC. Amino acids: CASSGVQGALGYTF.